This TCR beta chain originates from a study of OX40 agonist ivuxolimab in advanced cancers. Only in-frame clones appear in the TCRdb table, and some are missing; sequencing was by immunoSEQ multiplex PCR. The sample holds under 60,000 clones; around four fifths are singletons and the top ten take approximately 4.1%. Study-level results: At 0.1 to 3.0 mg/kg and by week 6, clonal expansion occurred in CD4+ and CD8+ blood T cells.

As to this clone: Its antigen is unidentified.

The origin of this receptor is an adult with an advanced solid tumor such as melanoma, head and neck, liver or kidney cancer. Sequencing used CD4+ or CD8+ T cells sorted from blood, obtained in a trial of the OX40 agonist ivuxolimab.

The CDR3 here is CASSLFLAGGSSYEQYF. DNA of the CDR3: TGTGCCAGCAGTTTATTTCTAGCGGGGGGCAGCTCCTACGAGCAGTACTTC. The chain employs TRBV27 and TRBJ2-7, with TRBD2 matching over 11 bases. Germline V gives CDR1 MNHEY, CDR2 SMNVEV (reference sequence). CDR3 size: 17 residues. The ends lost 1 base at V and 0 bases at J; junction bases unmatched: 5.